The 3 T cell receptor beta chains listed next were all sequenced from one sample in a study of low-dose radiotherapy and immunotherapy resistance in tumors. Priming of first-strand cDNA relied on TRAV- and TRBV-specific primers (covering alpha and beta chains). With a V-primer adapter and a constant-region primer, TCRs were amplified for about 19 PCR cycles. One entry per CDR3 protein results from TCRdb running MiXCR on the reads. The table includes about 12,000 distinct CDR3 sequences, roughly 80% detected once. All receptors come from a human donor with advanced metastatic prostate, ovarian, gallbladder or colorectal cancer (not recorded which). This table probably holds off-target reads from a library built for another chain.

The V call is TRBV5-1, the J call TRBJ2-2, with TRBD2 matching 12 bases. This CDR3 contains 15 residues. The germline V gene has CDR1 SGHRS and CDR2 YFSETQ. V was pared by 4 bases and J by 13 bases, with 11 bases of the junction left unmatched. The CDR3, as DNA: TGCGCCAGCAGCGAAGGGACTAGCGGGCCCCGGGTGCTGTTTTTT. Its protein product is CASSEGTSGPRVLFF. The whole variable domain, filled in from reference TRBV5-1 and TRBJ2-2, reads KAGVTQTPRYLIKTRGQQVTLSCSPISGHRSVSWYQQTPGQGLQFLFEYFSETQRNKGNFPGRFSGRQFSNSRSEMNVSTLELGDSALYLCASSEGTSGPRVLFFGEGSRLTVL.

The V gene is TRBV28, the J gene TRBJ2-3; D call uncertain. Germline CDR1 reads MDHEN; CDR2 reads SYDVKM. V shed 3 bases and J shed 9 bases, with 16 bases lying between them. This CDR3 contains 14 residues. The CDR3 here is CASSLRGPTATQYF. Here the CDR3 DNA reads TGTGCCAGCAGTTTGCGAGGTCCCACGGCCACGCAGTATTTT.

The chain links TRBV29-1 to TRBJ2-7; maybe TRBD1 (5 bases). Germline values: CDR1 SQVTM, CDR2 ANQGSEA. Trimming shortened V by 6 bases and J by 3 bases, and 9 bases separated the two germline ends. The CDR3 loop spans 11 amino acids. In nucleotides, the CDR3 is TGCAGCGTCCGAGACAGCTACGAGCAGTACTTC. Protein: CSVRDSYEQYF.